The clone carrying this T cell receptor beta chain showed up many times. This entry is derived from a study of tumor-infiltrating lymphocytes in oesophageal squamous cell carcinoma. One entry per CDR3 protein results from TCRdb running MiXCR on the PCR reads. The data show approximately 21,000 distinct CDR3 sequences, 35% to 40% seen once. The CDR3 is 15 amino acids. The germline V gene has CDR1 SNHLY and CDR2 FYNNEI. With 2 bases removed from V and 0 bases from J, the gap between germline ends came to 10 bases. This sequence joins TRBV2 and TRBJ2-5; D gene unclear. Sequenced input: esophageal tumor tissue. The sequence derives from a male donor with esophageal squamous cell carcinoma. Here the CDR3 reads CASSERTQYQETQYF. The CDR3 nucleotides read TGTGCCAGCAGTGAAAGGACCCAGTACCAAGAGACCCAGTACTTC. Looking up the rest from reference TRBV2 and TRBJ2-5 gives the full variable domain: EPEVTQTPSHQVTQMGQEVILRCVPISNHLYFYWYRQILGQKVEFLVSFYNNEISEKSEIFDDQFSVERPDGSNFTLKIRSTKLEDSAMYFCASSERTQYQETQYFGPGTRLLVL.